Detailed here is one T cell receptor beta chain. Its target is not known. Trimming took 10 bases from V and 1 from J, leaving 11 bases between them. Germline V gene lookup returns CDR1 SEHNR and CDR2 FQNEAQ (reference sequence). This CDR3 region has 13 residues. This record comes from a study of T cell responses to AZD1222 COVID-19 vaccine. Study findings and constraints: Donors in the cohort were predominantly white British and more often female, and clonal diversity was possibly underestimated. Nearly half of unique spike-specific TCRs reportedly avoided B.1.351 and B.1.1.7 mutated regions. Spike-specific TCR breadth and depth were elevated following two AZD1222 doses.

Assay used: immunoSEQ multiplex PCR; TCRdb lists only in-frame clones, some missing. The sample includes 120,000 or so clones, roughly 90% of them seen just once. The V call is TRBV7-9, the J call TRBJ2-1; possibly TRBD1 for D (6 bases). This clonotype was obtained from an adult in good health. Here the sequenced sample was peripheral blood, taken on day 0 of AZD1222 vaccination. CDR3 in amino acids: CANRVGSYNEQFF. CDR3 DNA: TGTGCCAACAGGGTTGGGTCCTACAATGAGCAGTTCTTC.